A selection of T cell receptor beta chains follows, all from one sample in a study of CD8 T cells in ankylosing spondylitis. Each CDR3 protein is one row after TCRdb ran MiXCR on the 5' RACE reads. Here the sample spans approximately 290,000 distinct CDR3 sequences, around 20% being singletons. Material for sequencing was blood, either unsorted or a sorted T cell fraction (not recorded which). The source is a female donor with ankylosing spondylitis or in good health (not recorded which). The CDR3 runs from the conserved cysteine through the conserved F or W. D genes are given only for firm matches. Not every row has a clone size; where given, it reads once, few, many or a size class.

J gene | clone size | D gene | V gene | CDR3 protein | CDR3 DNA
TRBJ2-1 | few | . | TRBV6-1 | CASSEAPAGAREEQFF | TGTGCCAGCAGTGAAGCCCCAGCGGGTGCTCGGGAGGAGCAGTTCTTC
TRBJ1-2 | . | . | TRBV29-1 | CSVARGRYGYTF | TGCAGCGTTGCTAGGGGTAGATATGGCTACACCTTC
TRBJ2-1 | . | . | TRBV5-1 | CASSPTTAPAYNEQFF | TGCGCCAGCAGTCCGACGACAGCGCCTGCATACAATGAGCAGTTCTTC
TRBJ2-1 | few | TRBD2 | TRBV6-2/TRBV6-3 | CASNPSGLAGGKINEQFF | TGTGCCAGCAACCCATCGGGACTAGCGGGAGGAAAGATCAATGAGCAGTTCTTC
TRBJ1-4 | . | TRBD1 | TRBV29-1 | CSVELDREEELFF | TGCAGCGTTGAATTGGACAGGGAGGAAGAACTGTTTTTT
TRBJ2-7 | few | TRBD1 | TRBV6-2/TRBV6-3 | CASSPPSTGGRTYEQYF | TGTGCCAGCAGTCCCCCCAGCACAGGGGGCCGGACCTACGAGCAGTACTTC
TRBJ2-3 | . | . | TRBV12-3/TRBV12-4 | CASSLLGSGQYF | TGTGCCAGCAGTTTACTCGGATCAGGGCAGTATTTT
TRBJ2-1 | . | TRBD2 | TRBV5-1 | CASSHRASGEGNEQFF | TGCGCCAGCAGCCACCGGGCTAGCGGGGAGGGCAATGAGCAGTTCTTC
TRBJ2-5 | . | . | TRBV5-1 | CASSLVMGGASETQYF | TGCGCCAGCAGCTTGGTCATGGGGGGGGCTTCAGAGACCCAGTACTTC
TRBJ1-2 | many | . | TRBV24-1 | CATSDEYFYGYTF | TGTGCCACCAGTGATGAATATTTCTATGGCTACACCTTC
TRBJ2-7 | . | TRBD1 | TRBV29-1 | CSVEDRQGRYF | TGCAGCGTTGAAGATCGACAGGGGAGGTACTTC
TRBJ2-1 | few | TRBD2 | TRBV19 | CASSIGGSLYNEQFF | TGTGCCAGTAGTATCGGGGGGAGTCTTTACAATGAGCAGTTCTTC
TRBJ2-5 | . | . | TRBV7-3 | CASSAHPSETQYF | TGTGCCAGCAGCGCACATCCTAGCGAGACCCAGTACTTC
TRBJ2-1 | few | . | TRBV2 | CASSDGRVYEQFF | TGTGCCAGCAGTGACGGGAGAGTCTATGAGCAGTTCTTC
TRBJ2-7 | . | . | TRBV6-1 | CASSVGRPYEQYF | TGTGCCAGCAGTGTGGGCAGGCCTTACGAGCAGTACTTC
TRBJ2-6 | . | . | TRBV15 | CATSPDYSGANVLTF | TGTGCCACCAGCCCTGATTACTCTGGGGCCAACGTCCTGACTTTC
TRBJ2-1 | few | TRBD2 | TRBV6-1 | CASSDLGLAGGEFF | TGTGCCAGCAGTGATTTGGGACTAGCGGGAGGGGAGTTCTTC
TRBJ2-5 | many | . | TRBV7-9 | CASSRTILEQETQYF | TGTGCCAGCAGCCGAACGATTTTGGAGCAAGAGACCCAGTACTTC
TRBJ2-1 | . | TRBD2 | TRBV6-1 | CASSKLAGSYNEQFF | TGTGCCAGCAGTAAACTAGCGGGGTCCTACAATGAGCAGTTCTTC
TRBJ2-3 | few | . | TRBV27 | CASRSEDTQYF | TGTGCCAGCAGGTCAGAGGATACGCAGTATTTT
TRBJ2-7 | few | TRBD1 | TRBV27 | CASSPTGVGISYEQYF | TGTGCCAGCAGTCCTACAGGGGTTGGGATCTCCTACGAGCAGTACTTC
TRBJ1-4 | once | TRBD1 | TRBV5-1 | CASSPPGQGAGEKLFF | TGCGCCAGCAGCCCCCCTGGACAGGGCGCGGGGGAAAAACTGTTTTTT
TRBJ2-1 | few | TRBD2 | TRBV10-3 | CAIGTSGSQVLNEQFF | TGTGCCATCGGGACTAGCGGGAGCCAGGTCCTCAATGAGCAGTTCTTC
TRBJ2-5 | few | . | TRBV4-2 | CASSQEGTEETQYF | TGTGCCAGCAGCCAAGAGGGGACGGAAGAGACCCAGTACTTC
TRBJ2-2 | few | . | TRBV5-1 | CASSQGSAGELFF | TGCGCCAGCAGCCAAGGGTCGGCCGGGGAGCTGTTTTTT
TRBJ1-1 | . | TRBD1 | TRBV20-1 | CSATGGPMNTEAFF | TGCAGTGCTACAGGGGGCCCGATGAACACTGAAGCTTTCTTT
TRBJ2-7 | few | . | TRBV5-1 | CASSLIVGHNYEQYF | TGCGCCAGCAGCCTCATAGTGGGACATAACTACGAGCAGTACTTC
TRBJ2-1 | . | . | TRBV28 | CASSLVSSKVINEQFF | TGTGCCAGCAGTTTAGTTTCGTCGAAGGTCATCAATGAGCAGTTCTTC
TRBJ2-1 | . | TRBD2 | TRBV24-1 | CATSVVRASGRVEQFF | TGTGCCACCAGTGTGGTGCGGGCTAGCGGGAGGGTTGAGCAGTTCTTC